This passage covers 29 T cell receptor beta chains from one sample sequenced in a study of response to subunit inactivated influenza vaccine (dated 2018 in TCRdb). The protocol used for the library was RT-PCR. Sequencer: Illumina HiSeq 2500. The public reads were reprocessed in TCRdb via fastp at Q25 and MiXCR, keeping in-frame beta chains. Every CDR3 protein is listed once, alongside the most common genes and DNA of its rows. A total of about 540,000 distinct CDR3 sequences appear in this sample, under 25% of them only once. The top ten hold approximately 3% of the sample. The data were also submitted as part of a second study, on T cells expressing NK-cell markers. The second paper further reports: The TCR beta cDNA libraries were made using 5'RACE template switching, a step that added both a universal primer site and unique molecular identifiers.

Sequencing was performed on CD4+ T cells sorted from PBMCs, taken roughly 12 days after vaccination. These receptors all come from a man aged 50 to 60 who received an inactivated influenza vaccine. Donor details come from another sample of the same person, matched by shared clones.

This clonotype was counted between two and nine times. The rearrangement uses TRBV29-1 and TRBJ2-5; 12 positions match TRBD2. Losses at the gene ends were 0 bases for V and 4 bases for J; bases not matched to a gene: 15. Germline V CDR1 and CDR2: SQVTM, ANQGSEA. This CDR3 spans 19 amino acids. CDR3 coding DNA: TGCAGCGTTGAAGAACCGACTAGCGGGGGACGAAGGTTGAGAGAGACCCAGTACTTC. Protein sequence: CSVEEPTSGGRRLRETQYF. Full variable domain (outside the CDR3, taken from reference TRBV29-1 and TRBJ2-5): SAVISQKPSRDICQRGTSLTIQCQVDSQVTMMFWYRQQPGQSLTLIATANQGSEATYESGFVIDKFPISRPNLTFSTLTVSNMSPEDSSIYLCSVEEPTSGGRRLRETQYFGPGTRLLVL.

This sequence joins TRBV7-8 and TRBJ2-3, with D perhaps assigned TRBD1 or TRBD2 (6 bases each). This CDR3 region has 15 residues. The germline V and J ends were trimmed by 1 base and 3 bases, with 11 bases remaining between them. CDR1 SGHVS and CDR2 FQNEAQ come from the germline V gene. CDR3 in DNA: TGTGCCAGCAGCTTAGATACAGGGAGGACAGATACGCAGTATTTT. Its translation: CASSLDTGRTDTQYF.

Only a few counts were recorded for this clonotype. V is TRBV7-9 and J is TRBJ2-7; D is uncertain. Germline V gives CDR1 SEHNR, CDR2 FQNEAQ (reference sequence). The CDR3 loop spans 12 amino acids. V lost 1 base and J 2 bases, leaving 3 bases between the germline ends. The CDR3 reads CASSLEAYEQYF. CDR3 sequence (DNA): TGTGCCAGCAGCTTAGAAGCCTACGAGCAGTACTTC.

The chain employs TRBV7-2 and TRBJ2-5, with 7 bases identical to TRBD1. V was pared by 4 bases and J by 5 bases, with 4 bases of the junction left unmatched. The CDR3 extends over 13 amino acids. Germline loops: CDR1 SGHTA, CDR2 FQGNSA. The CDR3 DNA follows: TGTGCCAGCAGCTCACAGGGGCGGGAGACCCAGTACTTC. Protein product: CASSSQGRETQYF.

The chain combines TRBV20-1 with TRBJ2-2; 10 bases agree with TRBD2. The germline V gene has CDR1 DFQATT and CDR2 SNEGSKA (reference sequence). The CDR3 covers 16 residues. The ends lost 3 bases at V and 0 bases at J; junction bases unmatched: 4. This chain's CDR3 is CSASPSGGANTGELFF. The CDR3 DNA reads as TGCAGTGCTAGCCCCAGCGGGGGGGCGAACACCGGGGAGCTGTTTTTT.

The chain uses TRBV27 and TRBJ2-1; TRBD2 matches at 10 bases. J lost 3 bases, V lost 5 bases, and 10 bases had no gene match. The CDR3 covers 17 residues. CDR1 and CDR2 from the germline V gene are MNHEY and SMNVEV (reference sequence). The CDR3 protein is CASSAHLAGAGYNEQFF. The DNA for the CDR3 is TGTGCCAGCAGTGCACACCTAGCGGGAGCCGGCTACAATGAGCAGTTCTTC.

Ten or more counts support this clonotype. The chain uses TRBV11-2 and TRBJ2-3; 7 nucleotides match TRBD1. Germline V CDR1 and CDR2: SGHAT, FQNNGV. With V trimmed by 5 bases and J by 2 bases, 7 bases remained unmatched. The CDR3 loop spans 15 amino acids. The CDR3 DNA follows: TGTGCCAGCAGCCAGGGACAGTACTACACAGATACGCAGTATTTT. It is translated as CASSQGQYYTDTQYF.

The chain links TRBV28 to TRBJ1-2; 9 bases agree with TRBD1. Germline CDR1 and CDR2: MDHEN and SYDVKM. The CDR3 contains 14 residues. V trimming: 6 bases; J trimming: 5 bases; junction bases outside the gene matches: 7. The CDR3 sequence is CASSTIGQGYGYTF. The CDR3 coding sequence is TGTGCCAGCAGCACGATCGGACAGGGGTATGGCTACACCTTC.

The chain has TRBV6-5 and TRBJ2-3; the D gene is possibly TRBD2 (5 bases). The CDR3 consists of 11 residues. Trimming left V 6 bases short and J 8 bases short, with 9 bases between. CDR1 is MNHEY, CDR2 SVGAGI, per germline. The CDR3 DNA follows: TGTGCCAGCAGGGCCGAGGGTACGCAGTATTTT. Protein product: CASRAEGTQYF.

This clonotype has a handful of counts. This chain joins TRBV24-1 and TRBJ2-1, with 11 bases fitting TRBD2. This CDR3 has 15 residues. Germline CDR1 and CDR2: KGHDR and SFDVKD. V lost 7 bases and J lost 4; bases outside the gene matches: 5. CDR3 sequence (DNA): TGTGCCACCAGAGGTAGCGGGGGGGGGTACAATGAGCAGTTCTTC. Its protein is CATRGSGGGYNEQFF.

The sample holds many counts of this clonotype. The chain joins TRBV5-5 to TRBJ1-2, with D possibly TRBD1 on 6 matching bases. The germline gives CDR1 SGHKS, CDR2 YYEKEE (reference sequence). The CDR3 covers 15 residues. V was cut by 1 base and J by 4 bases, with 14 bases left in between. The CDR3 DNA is TGTGCCAGCAGCTTGTCTACAGGGAAACCCTATGGCTACACCTTC. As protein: CASSLSTGKPYGYTF.

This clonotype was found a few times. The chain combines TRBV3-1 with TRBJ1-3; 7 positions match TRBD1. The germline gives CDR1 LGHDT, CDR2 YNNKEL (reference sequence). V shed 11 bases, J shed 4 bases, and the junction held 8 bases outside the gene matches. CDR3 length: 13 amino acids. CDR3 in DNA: TGTGCCTCGGCCAGGGGGATAGGAAACACCATATATTTT. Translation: CASARGIGNTIYF.

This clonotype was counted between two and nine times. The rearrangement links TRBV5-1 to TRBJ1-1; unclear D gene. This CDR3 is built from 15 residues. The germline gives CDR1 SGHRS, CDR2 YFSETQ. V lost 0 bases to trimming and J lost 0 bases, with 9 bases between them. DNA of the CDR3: TGCGCCAGCAGCTTGGGTCCGGGGATGAACACTGAAGCTTTCTTT. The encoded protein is CASSLGPGMNTEAFF.

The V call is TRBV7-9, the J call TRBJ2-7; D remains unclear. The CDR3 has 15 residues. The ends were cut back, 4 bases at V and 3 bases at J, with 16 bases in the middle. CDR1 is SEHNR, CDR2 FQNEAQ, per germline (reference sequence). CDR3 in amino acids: CASSSKTSNLYEQYF. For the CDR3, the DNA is TGTGCCAGCAGCTCCAAGACCAGTAACCTCTACGAGCAGTACTTC.

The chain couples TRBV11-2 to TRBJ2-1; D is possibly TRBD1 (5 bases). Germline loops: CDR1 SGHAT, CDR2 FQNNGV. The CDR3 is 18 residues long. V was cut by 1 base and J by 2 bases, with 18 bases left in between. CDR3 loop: CASSLGYQGPFTYNEQFF. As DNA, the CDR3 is TGTGCCAGCAGCTTAGGGTATCAGGGCCCCTTCACCTACAATGAGCAGTTCTTC. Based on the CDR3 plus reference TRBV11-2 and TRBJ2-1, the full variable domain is EAGVAQSPRYKIIEKRQSVAFWCNPISGHATLYWYQQILGQGPKLLIQFQNNGVVDDSQLPKDRFSAERLKGVDSTLKIQPAKLEDSAVYLCASSLGYQGPFTYNEQFFGPGTRLTVL.

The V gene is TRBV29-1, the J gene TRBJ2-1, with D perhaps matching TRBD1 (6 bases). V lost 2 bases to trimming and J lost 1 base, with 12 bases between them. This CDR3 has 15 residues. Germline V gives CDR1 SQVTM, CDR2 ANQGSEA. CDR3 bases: TGCAGCGTTGAAACCGGGACATTTTCCTACAATGAGCAGTTCTTC. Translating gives CSVETGTFSYNEQFF.

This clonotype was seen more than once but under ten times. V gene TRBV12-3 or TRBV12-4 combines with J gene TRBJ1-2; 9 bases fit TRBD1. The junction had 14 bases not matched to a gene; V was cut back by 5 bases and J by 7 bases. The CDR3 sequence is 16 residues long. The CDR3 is CASSPRATGGSFGYTF. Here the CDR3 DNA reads TGTGCCAGCAGTCCAAGGGCCACAGGGGGCTCATTTGGCTACACCTTC.

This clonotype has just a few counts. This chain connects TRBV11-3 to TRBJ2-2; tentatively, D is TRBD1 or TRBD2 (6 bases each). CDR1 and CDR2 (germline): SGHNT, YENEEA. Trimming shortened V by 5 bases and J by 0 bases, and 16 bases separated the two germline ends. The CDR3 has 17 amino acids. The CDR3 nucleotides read TGTGCCAGCAGCCCAGGTGGGGGGCAACCGAACACCGGGGAGCTGTTTTTT. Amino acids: CASSPGGGQPNTGELFF.

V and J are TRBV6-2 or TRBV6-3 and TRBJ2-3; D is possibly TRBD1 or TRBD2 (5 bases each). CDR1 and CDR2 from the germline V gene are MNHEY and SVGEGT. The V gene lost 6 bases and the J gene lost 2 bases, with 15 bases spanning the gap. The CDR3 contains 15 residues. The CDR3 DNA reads TGTGCCAGCAGGGTATGGGACCGCCCCACAGATACGCAGTATTTT. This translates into CASRVWDRPTDTQYF.

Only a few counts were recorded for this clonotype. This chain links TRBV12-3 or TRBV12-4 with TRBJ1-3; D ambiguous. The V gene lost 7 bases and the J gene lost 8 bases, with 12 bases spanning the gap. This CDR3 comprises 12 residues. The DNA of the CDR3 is TGTGCCAGCACCTCGACCGGGGACACCATATATTTT. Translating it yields CASTSTGDTIYF.

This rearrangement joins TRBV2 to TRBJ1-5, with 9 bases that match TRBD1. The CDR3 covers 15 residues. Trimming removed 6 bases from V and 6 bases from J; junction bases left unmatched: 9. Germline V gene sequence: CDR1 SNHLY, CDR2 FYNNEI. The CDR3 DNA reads TGTGCCAGCAGCGAGGACAGGGGAGGAGGTCAGCCCCAGCATTTT. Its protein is CASSEDRGGGQPQHF. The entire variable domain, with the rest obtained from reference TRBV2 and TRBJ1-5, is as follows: EPEVTQTPSHQVTQMGQEVILRCVPISNHLYFYWYRQILGQKVEFLVSFYNNEISEKSEIFDDQFSVERPDGSNFTLKIRSTKLEDSAMYFCASSEDRGGGQPQHFGDGTRLSIL.

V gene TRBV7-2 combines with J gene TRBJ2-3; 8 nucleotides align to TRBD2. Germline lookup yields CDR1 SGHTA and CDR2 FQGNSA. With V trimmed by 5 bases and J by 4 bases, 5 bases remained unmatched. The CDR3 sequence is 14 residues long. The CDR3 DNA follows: TGTGCCAGCAGCATAGGACTAGCAGCAGATACGCAGTATTTT. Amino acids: CASSIGLAADTQYF.

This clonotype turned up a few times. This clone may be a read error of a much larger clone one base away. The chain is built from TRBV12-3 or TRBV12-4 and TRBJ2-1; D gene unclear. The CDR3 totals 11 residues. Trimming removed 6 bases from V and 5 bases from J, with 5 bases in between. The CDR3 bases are TGTGCCAGCAGCTCAAACAATGAGCAGTTCTTC. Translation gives CASSSNNEQFF.

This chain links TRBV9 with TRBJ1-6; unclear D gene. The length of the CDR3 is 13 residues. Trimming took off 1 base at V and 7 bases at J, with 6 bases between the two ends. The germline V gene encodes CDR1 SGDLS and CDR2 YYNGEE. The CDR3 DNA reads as TGTGCCAGCAGCGTACTCCCCAATTCACCCCTCCACTTT. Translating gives CASSVLPNSPLHF.

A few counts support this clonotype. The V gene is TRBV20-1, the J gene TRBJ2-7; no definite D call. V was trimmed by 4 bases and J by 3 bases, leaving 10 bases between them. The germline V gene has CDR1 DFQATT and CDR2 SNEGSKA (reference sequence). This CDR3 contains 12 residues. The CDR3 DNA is TGCAGTGCTACTCGGACGGACTACGAGCAGTACTTC. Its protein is CSATRTDYEQYF.

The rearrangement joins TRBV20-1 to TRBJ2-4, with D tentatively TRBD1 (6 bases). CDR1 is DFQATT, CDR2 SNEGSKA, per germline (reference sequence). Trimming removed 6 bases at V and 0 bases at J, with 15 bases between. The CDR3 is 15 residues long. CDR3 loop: CSARGPILAKNIQYF. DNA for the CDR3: TGCAGTGCCAGGGGCCCAATACTAGCCAAAAACATTCAGTACTTC.

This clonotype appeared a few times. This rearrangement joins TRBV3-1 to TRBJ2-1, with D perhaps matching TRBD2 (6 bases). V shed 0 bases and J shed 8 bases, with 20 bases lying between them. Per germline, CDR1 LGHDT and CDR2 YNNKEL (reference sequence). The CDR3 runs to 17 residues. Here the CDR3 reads CASSQETGTWHYDEQFF. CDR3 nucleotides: TGTGCCAGCAGCCAAGAAACCGGGACTTGGCATTACGATGAGCAGTTCTTC.

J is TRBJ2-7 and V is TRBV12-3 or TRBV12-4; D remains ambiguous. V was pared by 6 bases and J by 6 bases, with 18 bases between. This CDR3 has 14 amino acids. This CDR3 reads CASSTPPRAAEQYF. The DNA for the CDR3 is TGTGCCAGCAGCACCCCCCCCCGTGCTGCCGAGCAGTACTTC.

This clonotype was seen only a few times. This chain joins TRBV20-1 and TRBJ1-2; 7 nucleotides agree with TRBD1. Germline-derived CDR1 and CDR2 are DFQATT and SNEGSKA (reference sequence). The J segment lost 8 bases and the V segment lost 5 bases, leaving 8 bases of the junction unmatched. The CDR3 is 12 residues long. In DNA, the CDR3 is TGCAGTGCTCCCGGGACAGATGTCGGCTACACCTTC. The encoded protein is CSAPGTDVGYTF.